The 21 T cell receptor beta chains in this list originate from one sample, sequenced in a study of blood T cell repertoires in COVID-19 (dated by TCRdb to 2018 to 2020). Library preparation used the immunoSEQ multiplex PCR assay. TCRdb took over this immuneACCESS table, retaining in-frame rearrangements with V and J assigned. Such tables are incomplete; in checked studies, under half of the missing clones stem from an unresolved V gene, and the remainder is unexplained. Across this sample there are around 260,000 clones, with around four fifths seen only once. Around 4.5% of the sample rests with the top ten. Material: peripheral blood. These receptors all stem from a man in his sixties who had recovered from COVID-19.

The chain combines TRBV6-4 with TRBJ2-2, with TRBD1 identical over 7 bases. Germline CDR1 MRHNA, CDR2 SNTAGT. V gave up 6 bases and J gave up 3 bases; unmatched junction bases: 1. The CDR3 length is 13 residues. CDR3 sequence reads: CASRGQDTGELFF. Here the CDR3 DNA reads TGTGCCAGCAGAGGACAGGACACCGGGGAGCTGTTTTTT.

The chain links TRBV7-9 to TRBJ2-3; 7 nucleotides match TRBD1. Losses at the gene ends were 5 bases for V and 1 base for J; bases not matched to a gene: 6. CDR3 size: 15 residues. Looked up from germline, CDR1 is SEHNR and CDR2 is FQNEAQ (reference sequence). DNA of the CDR3: TGTGCCAGCAGCCCAGGGGGACCTCGCACAGATACGCAGTATTTT. Translating it yields CASSPGGPRTDTQYF.

V gene TRBV27 combines with J gene TRBJ2-1, with a weak D call TRBD1 (6 bases). The V end was cut by 5 bases, the J end by 8 bases, with 25 bases between. The CDR3 is 17 amino acids. Germline-derived CDR1 and CDR2 are MNHEY and SMNVEV (reference sequence). The CDR3 reads CASSPAPQTGQGHEQFF. The CDR3 nucleotides are TGTGCCAGCAGTCCCGCCCCGCAGACAGGCCAAGGCCATGAGCAGTTCTTC.

The rearrangement joins TRBV21-1 to TRBJ1-5. TRBV21-1 is marked as a pseudogene. This CDR3 has 13 residues. The CDR3, as DNA: TGTGCCAGCAACGGGGCGGGAAATCAGCCCCAGCATTTT. Its protein is CASNGAGNQPQHF.

V is TRBV7-2 and J is TRBJ1-2; TRBD1 matches at 8 bases. There are 15 residues in the CDR3. CDR1 is SGHTA, CDR2 FQGNSA, per germline. V trimming: 7 bases; J trimming: 5 bases; junction bases outside the gene matches: 12. CDR3 in amino acids: CASTRDRPNRYGYTF. The CDR3 DNA is TGTGCCAGCACGCGGGACAGGCCCAATCGGTATGGCTACACCTTC.

V usage is TRBV6-5 and J usage is TRBJ2-3, with 11 bases lining up with TRBD2. With V trimmed by 0 bases and J by 6 bases, 2 bases remained unmatched. The germline V gene encodes CDR1 MNHEY and CDR2 SVGAGI. The CDR3 covers 15 residues. This CDR3 is CASSYSGLAEDTQYF. In DNA form, the CDR3 reads TGTGCCAGCAGTTACTCGGGACTAGCGGAGGATACGCAGTATTTT.

The chain recombines TRBV27 with TRBJ2-1; 9 bases fit TRBD1. V lost 8 bases, J lost 7 bases, and 9 bases stayed unmatched. CDR3 length: 14 residues. Germline CDR1 is MNHEY and CDR2 is SMNVEV (reference sequence). The CDR3 DNA reads TGTGCCAGCCAACGGGACAGGGTGGGAAATGAGCAGTTCTTC. This codes for CASQRDRVGNEQFF.

The rearrangement links TRBV7-9 to TRBJ2-3; no reliable D call. The CDR3 extends over 11 amino acids. Germline V CDR1 and CDR2: SEHNR, FQNEAQ (reference sequence). V dropped 6 bases and J dropped 6 bases, with 7 bases sitting between them. The CDR3 nucleotides read TGTGCCAGCAGTTACTCGGATACGCAGTATTTT. It encodes CASSYSDTQYF. The full variable domain, in which reference TRBV7-9 and TRBJ2-3 provide the parts outside the CDR3, is DTGVSQNPRHKITKRGQNVTFRCDPISEHNRLYWYRQTLGQGPEFLTYFQNEAQLEKSRLLSDRFSAERPKGSFSTLEIQRTEQGDSAMYLCASSYSDTQYFGPGTRLTVL.

The chain joins TRBV6-5 to TRBJ1-3, with D hard to call. The CDR3 is 16 amino acids. Between the trimmed V and J ends, which lost 0 bases and 4 bases, there was a span of 13 bases. Germline CDR1 reads MNHEY; CDR2 reads SVGAGI. CDR3 in DNA: TGTGCCAGCAGTTACTCGAAGGAGGCGGAGGGAAACACCATATATTTT. Protein sequence: CASSYSKEAEGNTIYF.

V is TRBV7-9 and J is TRBJ2-3, with 7 bases that match TRBD1. The length of the CDR3 is 16 residues. After removal of 5 bases from V and 4 bases from J, the junction contained 12 bases not matched to a gene. Germline CDR1 and CDR2: SEHNR and FQNEAQ (reference sequence). The CDR3, as DNA: TGTGCCAGCAGCATAAGACAGGGCAGAAGCGCAGATACGCAGTATTTT. Translation gives CASSIRQGRSADTQYF.

CDR3 sequence (DNA): TGCGCCAGCAGCGGACAGGGGGCCACTGAGCAGTTCTTC. It is translated as CASSGQGATEQFF. The chain is built from TRBV10-1 and TRBJ2-1, with 11 bases fitting TRBD1. Losses at the gene ends were 6 bases for V and 9 bases for J; bases not matched to a gene: 4. The CDR3 covers 13 residues. Per germline, CDR1 WNHNN and CDR2 SYGVQD (reference sequence).

A single count supports this clone. The DNA for the CDR3 is TGTGCCAGCAGCTTATATCCGGTCTACGAGCAGTACTTC. This encodes CASSLYPVYEQYF. The chain couples TRBV7-2 to TRBJ2-7; D ambiguous. The CDR3 covers 13 residues. V was pared by 2 bases and J by 3 bases, with 8 bases between. The germline CDR1 and CDR2 sequences are SGHTA and FQGNSA. The complete variable domain, with remaining parts taken from reference TRBV7-2 and TRBJ2-7, reads GAGVSQSPSNKVTEKGKDVELRCDPISGHTALYWYRQSLGQGLEFLIYFQGNSAPDKSGLPSDRFSAERTGGSVSTLTIQRTQQEDSAVYLCASSLYPVYEQYFGPGTRLTVT.

J is TRBJ2-7 and V is TRBV5-6; 7 positions agree with TRBD2. The CDR3 consists of 19 residues. V was pared by 5 bases and J by 0 bases, with 20 bases of the junction left unmatched. Germline V gene sequence: CDR1 SGHDT, CDR2 YYEEEE. CDR3 sequence reads: CASSPGLVGTPVGSYEQYF. The CDR3 DNA reads as TGTGCCAGCAGTCCCGGACTAGTGGGTACCCCTGTTGGCTCCTACGAGCAGTACTTC.

To note about this clone: The junction departs from germline at one end; a sequencing error may be responsible. V usage is TRBV5-1 and J usage is TRBJ1-1, with TRBD1 identical over 8 bases. This CDR3 comprises 13 residues. CDR1 SGHRS and CDR2 YFSETQ come from the germline V gene. Here the CDR3 reads CASSTGGNPEAFF. The CDR3 bases are TGCGCCAGCAGTACAGGGGGGAACCCTGAAGCTTTCTTT.

The chain recombines TRBV3-1 (or the pseudogene TRBV3-2) with TRBJ2-1; TRBD2 agrees at 16 bases. The CDR3 is made up of 16 amino acids. CDR1 is LGHDT, CDR2 YNNKEL, per germline (reference sequence). J lost 7 bases, V lost 4 bases, and 4 bases had no gene match. The CDR3 nucleotides read TGTGCCAGCAGCCCGGGACTAGCGGGGGGGCCAAATGAGCAGTTCTTC. Translated: CASSPGLAGGPNEQFF.

This chain links TRBV6-5 with TRBJ2-1, with 7 positions matching TRBD2. CDR3 size: 16 residues. Germline V lookup: CDR1 MNHEY, CDR2 SVGAGI. V dropped 0 bases and J dropped 4; count of bases not matched to a gene: 6. In DNA form, the CDR3 reads TGTGCCAGCAGTTACTCGGTTGGCGGGGGTTACAATGAGCAGTTCTTC. It codes for CASSYSVGGGYNEQFF.

The chain has TRBV7-9 and TRBJ2-1, with 8 bases aligning to TRBD1. This CDR3 spans 14 amino acids. The V gene end was trimmed by 6 bases and the J gene end by 4 bases; junction bases not matched to a gene: 5. Per the germline V gene, CDR1 is SEHNR and CDR2 is FQNEAQ (reference sequence). The CDR3: CASSNRGAYNEQFF. CDR3 coding DNA: TGTGCCAGCAGTAACAGGGGGGCGTACAATGAGCAGTTCTTC.

For this clone: Being one base from a much bigger clone, this may be a read error. The chain is built from TRBV6-5 and TRBJ1-6, with D possibly matching TRBD1 (5 bases). The germline V gene has CDR1 MNHEY and CDR2 SVGAGI. The CDR3 consists of 14 residues. Here the CDR3 reads CANSNKGKNSPLHF. The CDR3 DNA reads TGTGCCAACAGTAACAAGGGGAAAAATTCACCCCTCCACTTT.

The chain links TRBV2 to TRBJ1-5; TRBD1 matches at 10 bases. The CDR3 has 15 amino acids. CDR1 SNHLY and CDR2 FYNNEI come from the germline V gene. With 5 bases clipped from V and 1 base from J, the junction kept 2 bases outside the gene matches. The CDR3 DNA sequence: TGTGCCAGCAGTTGGGGACAGGGGAGCAATCAGCCCCAGCATTTT. Amino acids: CASSWGQGSNQPQHF. The whole variable domain, filled in from reference TRBV2 and TRBJ1-5, reads EPEVTQTPSHQVTQMGQEVILRCVPISNHLYFYWYRQILGQKVEFLVSFYNNEISEKSEIFDDQFSVERPDGSNFTLKIRSTKLEDSAMYFCASSWGQGSNQPQHFGDGTRLSIL.

The V and J genes are TRBV11-3 and TRBJ2-1; TRBD2 matches 9 bases. Germline-derived CDR1 and CDR2 are SGHNT and YENEEA. The V gene end was trimmed by 4 bases and the J gene end by 8 bases; junction bases not matched to a gene: 9. The CDR3 is 15 amino acids. The CDR3 reads CASSSSGGRADEQFF. CDR3 DNA sequence: TGTGCCAGCAGCTCCTCCGGCGGGAGGGCGGATGAGCAGTTCTTC.

This chain connects TRBV24-1 to TRBJ2-1; weak D call: TRBD2 (6 bases). Germline CDR1 KGHDR, CDR2 SFDVKD. The V end was cut by 7 bases, the J end by 8 bases, with 17 bases between. This CDR3 region has 14 residues. The CDR3 sequence is CATRTTRVCHEQFF. The CDR3 coding sequence is TGTGCCACCAGGACGACTAGAGTCTGCCATGAGCAGTTCTTC.